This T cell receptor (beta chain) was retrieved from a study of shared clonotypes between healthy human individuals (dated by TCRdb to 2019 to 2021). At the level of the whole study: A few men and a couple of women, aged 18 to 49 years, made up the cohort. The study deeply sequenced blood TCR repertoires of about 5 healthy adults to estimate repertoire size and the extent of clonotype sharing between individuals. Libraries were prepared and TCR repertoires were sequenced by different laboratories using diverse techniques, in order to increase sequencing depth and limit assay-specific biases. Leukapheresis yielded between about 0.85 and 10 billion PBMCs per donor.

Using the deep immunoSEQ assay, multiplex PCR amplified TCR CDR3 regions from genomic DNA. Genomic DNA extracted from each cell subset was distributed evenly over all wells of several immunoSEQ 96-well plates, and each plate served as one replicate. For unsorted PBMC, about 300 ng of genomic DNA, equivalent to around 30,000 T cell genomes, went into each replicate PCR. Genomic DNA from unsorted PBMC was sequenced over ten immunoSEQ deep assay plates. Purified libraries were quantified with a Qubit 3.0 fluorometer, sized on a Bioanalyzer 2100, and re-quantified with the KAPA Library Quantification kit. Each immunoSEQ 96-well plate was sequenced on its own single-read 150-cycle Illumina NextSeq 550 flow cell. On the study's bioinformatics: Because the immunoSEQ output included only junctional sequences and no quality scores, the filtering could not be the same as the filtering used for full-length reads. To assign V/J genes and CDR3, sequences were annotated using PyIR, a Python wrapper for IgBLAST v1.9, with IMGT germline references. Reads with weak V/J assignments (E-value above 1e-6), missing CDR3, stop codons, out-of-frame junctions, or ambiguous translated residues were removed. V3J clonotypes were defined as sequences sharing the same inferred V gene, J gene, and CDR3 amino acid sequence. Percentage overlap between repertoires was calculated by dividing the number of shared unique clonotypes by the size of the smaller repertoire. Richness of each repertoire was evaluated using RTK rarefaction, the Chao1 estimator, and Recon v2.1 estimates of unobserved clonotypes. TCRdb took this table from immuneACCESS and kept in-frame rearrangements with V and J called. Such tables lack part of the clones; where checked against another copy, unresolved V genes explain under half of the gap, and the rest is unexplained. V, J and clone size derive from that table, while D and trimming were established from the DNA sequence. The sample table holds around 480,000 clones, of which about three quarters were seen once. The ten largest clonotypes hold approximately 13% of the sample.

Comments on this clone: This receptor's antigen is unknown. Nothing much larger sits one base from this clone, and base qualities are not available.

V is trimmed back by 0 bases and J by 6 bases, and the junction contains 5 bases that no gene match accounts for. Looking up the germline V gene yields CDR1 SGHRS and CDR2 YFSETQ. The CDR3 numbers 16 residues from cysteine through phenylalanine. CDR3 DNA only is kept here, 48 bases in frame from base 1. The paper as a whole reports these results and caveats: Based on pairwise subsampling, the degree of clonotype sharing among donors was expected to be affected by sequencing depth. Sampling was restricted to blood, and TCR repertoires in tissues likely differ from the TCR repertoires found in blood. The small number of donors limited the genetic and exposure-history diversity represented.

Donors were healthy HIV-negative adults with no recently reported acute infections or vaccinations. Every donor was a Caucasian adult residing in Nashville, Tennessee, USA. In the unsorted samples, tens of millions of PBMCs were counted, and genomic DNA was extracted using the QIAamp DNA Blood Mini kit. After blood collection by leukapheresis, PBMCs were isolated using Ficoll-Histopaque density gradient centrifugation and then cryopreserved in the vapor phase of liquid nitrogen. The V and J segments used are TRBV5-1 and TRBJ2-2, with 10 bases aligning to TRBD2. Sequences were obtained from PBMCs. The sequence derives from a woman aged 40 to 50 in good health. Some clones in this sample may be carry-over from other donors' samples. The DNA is TGCGCCAGCAGCTTGGGGGCTAGCGGGAGCCCCGGGGAGCTGTTTTTT. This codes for CASSLGASGSPGELFF.